These T cell receptor beta chains were read from a single sample in a study of blood T cell repertoires in COVID-19. The protocol was immunoSEQ multiplex PCR, while the TCRdb copy is restricted to in-frame clones and leaves out a portion. The profile shows about 180,000 clones, around 86% of them singletons. What was sequenced was PBMCs or T cells enriched from blood (not recorded which). These receptors were collected from a woman in her 30s who had recovered from COVID-19. The CDR3 runs from the conserved cysteine through the conserved F or W. A D gene is named only where the DNA matches it firmly. Part of the rows lack a size; the others show once, few, many or a class for expanded clones.

d_call,j_call,clone_size,v_call,cdr3_nt,cdr3_aa
TRBD1,TRBJ2-7,-,TRBV4-1,TGCGCCAGCAGCCAAGATCAGGGGGTTAACGAGCAGTACTTC,CASSQDQGVNEQYF
-,TRBJ2-7,-,TRBV10-2,TGCGCCAGCAGTGAGTCGCGAGAGCAGTACTTC,CASSESREQYF
TRBD2,TRBJ2-7,once,TRBV19,TGTGCCAGTAGTATGGCAGGTACTAGCGGGAGTGCCTCCTACGAGCAGTACTTC,CASSMAGTSGSASYEQYF
-,TRBJ1-1,-,TRBV7-8,TGTGCCAGCAGCCCGACCAGGGGCACTGAAGCTTTCTTT,CASSPTRGTEAFF
TRBD2,TRBJ2-4,-,TRBV3-1/TRBV3-2,TGTGCCAGCAGCCAAGATAGCGGGATAAGCATTCAGTACTTC,CASSQDSGISIQYF
-,TRBJ2-1,-,TRBV19,TGTGCCAGTAGTATATCAGGGGCATTTGCCTCCTACAATGAGCAGTTCTTC,CASSISGAFASYNEQFF
TRBD1,TRBJ1-2,once,TRBV11-3,TGTGCCAGCAGCTTAGAGCTAGACAGGGACTATGGCTACACCTTC,CASSLELDRDYGYTF
TRBD2,TRBJ2-7,-,TRBV2,TGTGCCAGCAGGGGAGGGGTGGGTTACGAGCAGTACTTC,CASRGGVGYEQYF
TRBD2,TRBJ2-7,-,TRBV6-5,TGTGCCAGCAGGCTAGCGGGAGGGCTGAACGAGCAGTACTTC,CASRLAGGLNEQYF
TRBD2,TRBJ2-5,-,TRBV29-1,TGCAGCGTTGACTTGGGAGGGAACTTC,CSVDLGGNF
TRBD1,TRBJ2-7,-,TRBV5-1,TGCGCCAGCAGCTTGGCCTCCGGGACAGGGGTGGCCTACGAGCAGTACTTC,CASSLASGTGVAYEQYF
-,TRBJ1-2,-,TRBV10-2,TGCGCCAGCAGTGGGACAGCTAACTATGGCTACACCTTC,CASSGTANYGYTF
TRBD2,TRBJ2-1,-,TRBV5-1,TGCGCCAGCAGTCCAGGACTAGCGGGAGAACTCTCCTACAATGAGCAGTTCTTC,CASSPGLAGELSYNEQFF
-,TRBJ2-5,-,TRBV15,TGTGCCACCAGCAGAGAACAGGGGAGGACAGAGACCCAGTACTTC,CATSREQGRTETQYF
TRBD2,TRBJ2-1,-,TRBV7-6,TGTGCCAGCAGCTTCCAGGGAGGGTCCTACAATGAGCAGTTCTTC,CASSFQGGSYNEQFF
-,TRBJ2-7,-,TRBV2,TGTGCCAGCAGGGAGGGACAGAGTGAGTCCTACGAGCAGTACTTC,CASREGQSESYEQYF
TRBD1,TRBJ1-5,-,TRBV27,TGTGCCAGCAGACAAGACAGGGGAAGCAATCAGCCCCAGCATTTT,CASRQDRGSNQPQHF
-,TRBJ1-1,once,TRBV3-1/TRBV3-2,TGTGCCAGCAGCCGGCCGGGGAGGAACACTGAAGCTTTCTTT,CASSRPGRNTEAFF
TRBD2,TRBJ2-2,-,TRBV5-1,TGCGCCAGCAGCTTGGAGGGACTAGCGGGAGTCGCCGGGGAGCTGTTTTTT,CASSLEGLAGVAGELFF
TRBD2,TRBJ2-1,-,TRBV5-1,TGCGCCAGCAGCTTGGCCCCGGGACTAGCGGCCAATGAGCAGTTCTTC,CASSLAPGLAANEQFF